This T cell receptor (beta chain) was sequenced during a study of blood T cells in healthy people across ages. Study observations and caveats: Donor CMV status, an unknown factor, possibly confounded changes in expanded clonotypes. Fewer expanded clones and more diversity marked long-lived versus aged donors.

The CDR3 consists of 15 residues. V was cut by 4 bases and J by 0 bases, with 15 bases left in between. Germline CDR1 is SQVTM and CDR2 is ANQGSEA. Every donor contributed 7.5 to 10 milliliters of peripheral blood by blood draw. Sample-barcoded 5' priming and a J-beta primer mix drove a second PCR of about 6 to 12 cycles. TCRdb ran MiXCR on the 5' RACE reads and lists one entry per CDR3 protein. The repertoire holds approximately 900,000 distinct CDR3 sequences, around 46% seen once, with roughly 12% in the top ten. The table lists this clonotype with a count of one. The target antigen is unknown. The chain recombines TRBV29-1 with TRBJ1-1, with D possibly matching TRBD1 (6 bases). Input material: blood. The clonotype comes from a man aged 25-40 years in good health. CDR3 nucleotide sequence: TGCAGCGTTGCAGGCGGGGGCGTTCTGAACACTGAAGCTTTCTTT. Translating gives CSVAGGGVLNTEAFF.